Below, one T cell receptor (beta chain) is given with its context. The antigen remains undetermined. The sample originates from a study of shared clonotypes between healthy human individuals. Study background: Each donor's CD4 naive and CD4 memory cells filled three plates apiece, CD8 naive two, and CD8 memory one.

The table came from immunoSEQ multiplex PCR; TCRdb's copy has only in-frame clones and leaves some out. The table has approximately 1,000,000 clones, approximately 80% seen once; the top ten hold about 0.94%. Study-level results: Sorted-subset sequencing was shown by rarefaction to be incomplete despite large depth.

The V end was cut by 0 bases, the J end by 7 bases, with 5 bases between. The germline CDR1 and CDR2 sequences are SGHNT and YYREEE (reference sequence). The CDR3 length is 13 residues. This TCR derives from a man between 18 and 29 years old in good health. Some clones in this sample may be carry-over from other donors' samples. Sequencing was carried out using memory CD4+ T cells from PBMCs. Subset defined: CD45RA-negative fraction. This rearrangement joins TRBV5-4 to TRBJ1-6; D not certain. The CDR3, as DNA: TGTGCCAGCAGCTTGGGCAGAAATTCACCCCTCCACTTT. Protein product: CASSLGRNSPLHF.